This T cell receptor beta chain was documented in a study of cytotoxic CD8 clonotypes in ibrutinib-treated CLL. About the research overall: The patients, around 10 relapsed/refractory and roughly 15 treatment-naive, included roughly 17 who were IGHV unmutated. Response samples were drawn at a median of about 13 months of treatment, range 6 to 36.

The study, taken as a whole, reports: Clonality correlated strongly with circulating CD8+ T cells and exceeded age-matched healthy donors at baseline. Treatment left the uncommon public clonotypes either contracted or stable in frequency.

Libraries were prepared by immunoSEQ multiplex PCR; TCRdb keeps only in-frame clonotypes and omits some of them. The sample carries 130,000 to 150,000 clones, around three quarters recorded once. A note on this clone: Its matching antigen is unknown.

Unmatched junction bases numbered 4, after V lost 0 bases and J lost 9 bases. The CDR3 contains 15 residues. The germline V gene has CDR1 MNHNY and CDR2 SVGAGI (reference sequence). Material: PBMCs, obtained after 12 months of ibrutinib treatment. The genes are TRBV6-6 and TRBJ2-1, with TRBD2 matching over 11 bases. The clonotype was recovered from a human donor with chronic lymphocytic leukemia. The CDR3 region is CASSYSLAGVAEQFF. The CDR3 nucleotides read TGTGCCAGCAGTTACTCACTAGCGGGAGTAGCTGAGCAGTTCTTC.